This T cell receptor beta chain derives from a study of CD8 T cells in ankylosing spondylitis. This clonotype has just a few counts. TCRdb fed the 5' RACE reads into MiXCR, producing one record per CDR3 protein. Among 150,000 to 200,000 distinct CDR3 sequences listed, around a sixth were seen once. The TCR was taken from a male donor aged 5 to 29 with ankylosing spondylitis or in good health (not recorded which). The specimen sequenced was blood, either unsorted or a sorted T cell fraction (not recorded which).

DNA of the CDR3: TGTGCCAGCAGCTTAGAACAGGACCTGAACACTGAAGCTTTCTTT. As protein: CASSLEQDLNTEAFF. This chain connects TRBV7-8 to TRBJ1-1; D is perhaps TRBD1 (5 bases). The V gene's germline CDR1 is SGHVS and CDR2 FQNEAQ. Between the trimmed V and J ends, which lost 1 base and 0 bases, there was a span of 9 bases. There are 15 residues in the CDR3.